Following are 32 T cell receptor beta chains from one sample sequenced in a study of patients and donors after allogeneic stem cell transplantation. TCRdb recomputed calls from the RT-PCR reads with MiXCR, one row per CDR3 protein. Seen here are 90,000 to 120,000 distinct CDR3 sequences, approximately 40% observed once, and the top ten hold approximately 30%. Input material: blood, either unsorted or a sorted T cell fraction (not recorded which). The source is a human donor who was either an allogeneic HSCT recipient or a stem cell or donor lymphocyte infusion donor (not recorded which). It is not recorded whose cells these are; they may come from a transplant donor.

The CDR3 region is CASSLVILNTGELFF. The CDR3 coding sequence is TGTGCCAGCAGCTTAGTGATCCTTAACACCGGGGAGCTGTTTTTT. The chain links TRBV7-2 to TRBJ2-2; D gene ambiguous. Germline values: CDR1 SGHTA, CDR2 FQGNSA. The CDR3 is 15 amino acids. Between the trimmed V and J ends, which lost 1 base and 2 bases, there was a span of 8 bases.

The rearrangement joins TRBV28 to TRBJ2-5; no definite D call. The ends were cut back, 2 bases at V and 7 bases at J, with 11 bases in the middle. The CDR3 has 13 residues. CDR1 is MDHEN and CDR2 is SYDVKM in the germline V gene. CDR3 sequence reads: CASSLGLPPTQYF. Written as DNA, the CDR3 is TGTGCCAGCAGTTTAGGGCTCCCTCCGACCCAGTACTTC.

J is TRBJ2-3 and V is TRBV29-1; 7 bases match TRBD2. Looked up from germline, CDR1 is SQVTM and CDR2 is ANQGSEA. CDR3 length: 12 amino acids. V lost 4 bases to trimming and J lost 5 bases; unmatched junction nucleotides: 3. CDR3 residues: CSVVREKDTQYF. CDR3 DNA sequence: TGCAGCGTTGTGCGGGAGAAAGATACGCAGTATTTT.

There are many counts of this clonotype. Here the CDR3 reads CASSEDRNNEKLFF. CDR3 bases: TGTGCCAGCAGCGAGGACAGAAATAATGAAAAACTGTTTTTT. The chain employs TRBV5-6 and TRBJ1-4; D may be TRBD1 (6 bases). V was clipped by 4 bases and J by 4 bases, with 11 bases between them. Germline V gives CDR1 SGHDT, CDR2 YYEEEE. CDR3 size: 14 residues.

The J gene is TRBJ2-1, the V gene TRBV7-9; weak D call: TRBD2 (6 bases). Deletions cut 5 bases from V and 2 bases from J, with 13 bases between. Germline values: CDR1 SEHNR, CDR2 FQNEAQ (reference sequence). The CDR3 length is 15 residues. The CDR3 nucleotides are TGTGCCAGCAGCCCCACTGGGGGGACCTACAATGAGCAGTTCTTC. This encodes CASSPTGGTYNEQFF.

The CDR3 is CASRLGQNTGELFF. The CDR3, as DNA: TGCGCCAGCAGGCTGGGACAGAACACCGGGGAGCTGTTTTTT. This chain joins TRBV5-1 and TRBJ2-2; possibly TRBD1 for D (6 bases). V lost 5 bases, J lost 1 base, and 9 bases lay in between. The CDR3 runs to 14 residues. Germline loops: CDR1 SGHRS, CDR2 YFSETQ.

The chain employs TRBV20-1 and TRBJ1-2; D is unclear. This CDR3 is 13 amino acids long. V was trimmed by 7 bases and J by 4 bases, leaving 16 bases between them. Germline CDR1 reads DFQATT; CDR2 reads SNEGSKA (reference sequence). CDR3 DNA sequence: TGCAGTGAACTCTACCCTGGTGGCTATGGCTACACCTTC. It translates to CSELYPGGYGYTF.

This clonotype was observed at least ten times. The CDR3 region is CASSFHRGNTEAFF. The DNA of the CDR3 is TGCGCCAGCAGCTTCCACAGGGGGAACACTGAAGCTTTCTTT. The chain joins TRBV5-1 to TRBJ1-1, with 7 bases matching TRBD1. CDR1 SGHRS and CDR2 YFSETQ come from the germline V gene. The ends lost 2 bases at V and 1 base at J; junction bases unmatched: 2. CDR3 length equals 14 residues. The full variable domain, in which reference TRBV5-1 and TRBJ1-1 provide the parts outside the CDR3, is KAGVTQTPRYLIKTRGQQVTLSCSPISGHRSVSWYQQTPGQGLQFLFEYFSETQRNKGNFPGRFSGRQFSNSRSEMNVSTLELGDSALYLCASSFHRGNTEAFFGQGTRLTVV.

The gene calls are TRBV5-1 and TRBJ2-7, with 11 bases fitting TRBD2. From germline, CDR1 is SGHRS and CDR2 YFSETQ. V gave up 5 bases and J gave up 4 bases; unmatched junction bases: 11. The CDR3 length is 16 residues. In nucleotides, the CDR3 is TGCGCCAGCAGTTTCCATTTACTAGCGGGAGTTTACGAGCAGTACTTC. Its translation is CASSFHLLAGVYEQYF.

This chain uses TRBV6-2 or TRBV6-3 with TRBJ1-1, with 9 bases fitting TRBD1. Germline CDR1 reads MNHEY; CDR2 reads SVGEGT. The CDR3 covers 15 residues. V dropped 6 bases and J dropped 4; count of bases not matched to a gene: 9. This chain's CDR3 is CASREQGARGTEAFF. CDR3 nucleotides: TGTGCCAGCAGGGAACAGGGGGCGCGGGGCACTGAAGCTTTCTTT.

CDR3 bases: TGTGCCAGCAGCTTAAGTCGCCCCAATGAGCAGTTCTTC. It codes for CASSLSRPNEQFF. The rearrangement joins TRBV7-2 to TRBJ2-1; D gene unclear. V shed 2 bases and J shed 6 bases, with 8 bases lying between them. CDR1 is SGHTA, CDR2 FQGNSA, per germline. This CDR3 comprises 13 residues.

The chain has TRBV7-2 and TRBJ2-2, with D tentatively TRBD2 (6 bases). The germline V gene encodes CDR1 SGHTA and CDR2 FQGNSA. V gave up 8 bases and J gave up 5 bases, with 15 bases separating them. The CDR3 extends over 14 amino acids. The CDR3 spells CASHRGGMTGELFF. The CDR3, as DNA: TGTGCCAGCCATCGGGGCGGGATGACCGGGGAGCTGTTTTTT.

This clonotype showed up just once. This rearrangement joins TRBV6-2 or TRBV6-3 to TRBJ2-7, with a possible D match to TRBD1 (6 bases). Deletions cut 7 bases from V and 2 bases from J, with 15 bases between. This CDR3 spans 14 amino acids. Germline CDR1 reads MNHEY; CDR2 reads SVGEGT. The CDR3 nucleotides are TGTGCCAGCACCCCCCGGGACAAGGCCTACGAGCAGTACTTC. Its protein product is CASTPRDKAYEQYF.

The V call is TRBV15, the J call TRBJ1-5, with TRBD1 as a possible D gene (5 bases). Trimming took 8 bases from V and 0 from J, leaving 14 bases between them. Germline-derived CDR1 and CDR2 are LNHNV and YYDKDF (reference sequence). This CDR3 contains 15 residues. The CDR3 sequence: CATQVLRGSNQPQHF. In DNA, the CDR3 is TGTGCCACCCAGGTTTTGAGGGGTAGCAATCAGCCCCAGCATTTT. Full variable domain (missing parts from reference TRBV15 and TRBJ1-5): DAMVIQNPRYQVTQFGKPVTLSCSQTLNHNVMYWYQQKSSQAPKLLFHYYDKDFNNEADTPDNFQSRRPNTSFCFLDIRSPGLGDTAMYLCATQVLRGSNQPQHFGDGTRLSIL.

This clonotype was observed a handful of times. CDR3 protein: CASSHSGGEAFF. CDR3 coding DNA: TGTGCCAGCAGTCATAGTGGTGGTGAAGCTTTCTTT. The V and J genes are TRBV12-3 or TRBV12-4 and TRBJ1-1; D unclear. Between the trimmed V and J ends, which lost 5 bases and 7 bases, there was a span of 11 bases. The CDR3 has 12 residues.

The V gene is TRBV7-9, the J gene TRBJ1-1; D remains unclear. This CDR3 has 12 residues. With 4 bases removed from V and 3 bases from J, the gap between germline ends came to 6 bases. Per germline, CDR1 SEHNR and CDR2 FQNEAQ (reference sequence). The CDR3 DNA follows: TGTGCCAGCAGCTCGCGGGACACTGAAGCTTTCTTT. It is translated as CASSSRDTEAFF.

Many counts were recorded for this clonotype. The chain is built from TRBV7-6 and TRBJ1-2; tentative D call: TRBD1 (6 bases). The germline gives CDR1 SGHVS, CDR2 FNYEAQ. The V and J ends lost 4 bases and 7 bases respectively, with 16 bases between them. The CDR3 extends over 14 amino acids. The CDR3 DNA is TGTGCCAGCAGCTCTGCCGACAGGATGGGTGGCTACACCTTC. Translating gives CASSSADRMGGYTF. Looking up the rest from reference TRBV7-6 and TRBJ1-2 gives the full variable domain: GAGVSQSPRYKVTKRGQDVALRCDPISGHVSLYWYRQALGQGPEFLTYFNYEAQQDKSGLPNDRFSAERPEGSISTLTIQRTEQRDSAMYRCASSSADRMGGYTFGSGTRLTVV.

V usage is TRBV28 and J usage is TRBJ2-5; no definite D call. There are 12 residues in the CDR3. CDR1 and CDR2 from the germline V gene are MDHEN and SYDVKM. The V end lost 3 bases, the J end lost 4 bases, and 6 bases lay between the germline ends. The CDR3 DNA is TGTGCCAGCAGTTTTCACGGAGAGACCCAGTACTTC. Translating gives CASSFHGETQYF.

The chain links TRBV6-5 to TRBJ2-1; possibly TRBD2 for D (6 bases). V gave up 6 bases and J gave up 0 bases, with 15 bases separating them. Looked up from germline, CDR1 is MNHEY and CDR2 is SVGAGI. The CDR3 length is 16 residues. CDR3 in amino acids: CASSSLAQSSYNEQFF. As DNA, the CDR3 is TGTGCCAGCAGCTCCCTAGCGCAAAGCTCCTACAATGAGCAGTTCTTC.

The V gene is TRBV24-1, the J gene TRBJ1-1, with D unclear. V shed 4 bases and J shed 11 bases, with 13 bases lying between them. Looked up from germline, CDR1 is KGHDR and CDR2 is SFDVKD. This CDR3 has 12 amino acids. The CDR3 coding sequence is TGTGCCACCAGTGACCGTCAAGGGTTGGCTTTCTTT. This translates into CATSDRQGLAFF.

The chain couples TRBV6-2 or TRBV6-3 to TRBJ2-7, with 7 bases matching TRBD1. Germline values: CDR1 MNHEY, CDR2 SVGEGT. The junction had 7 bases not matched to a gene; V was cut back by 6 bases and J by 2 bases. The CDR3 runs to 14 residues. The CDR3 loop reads CASSKDRIAYEQYF. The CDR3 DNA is TGTGCCAGCAGCAAGGACAGGATCGCCTACGAGCAGTACTTC.

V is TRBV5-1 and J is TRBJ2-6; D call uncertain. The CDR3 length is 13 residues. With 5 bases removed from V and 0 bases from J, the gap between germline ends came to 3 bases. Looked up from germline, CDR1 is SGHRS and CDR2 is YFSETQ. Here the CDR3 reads CASSLSGANVLTF. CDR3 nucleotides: TGCGCCAGCAGTCTCTCTGGGGCCAACGTCCTGACTTTC.

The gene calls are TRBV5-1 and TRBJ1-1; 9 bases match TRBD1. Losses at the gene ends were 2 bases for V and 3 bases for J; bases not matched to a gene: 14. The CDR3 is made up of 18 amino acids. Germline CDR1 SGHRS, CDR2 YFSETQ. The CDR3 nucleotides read TGCGCCAGCAGCTTCTCGGGGACAGGGTGGATGTTGGACACTGAAGCTTTCTTT. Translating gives CASSFSGTGWMLDTEAFF.

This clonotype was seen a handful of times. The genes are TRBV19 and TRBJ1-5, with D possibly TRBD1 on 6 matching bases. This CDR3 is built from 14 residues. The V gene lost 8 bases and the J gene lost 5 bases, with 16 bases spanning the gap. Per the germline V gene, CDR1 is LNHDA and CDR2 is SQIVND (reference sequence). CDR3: CASRRGDSDQPQHF. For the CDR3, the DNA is TGTGCCAGTCGAAGGGGGGACTCGGATCAGCCCCAGCATTTT.

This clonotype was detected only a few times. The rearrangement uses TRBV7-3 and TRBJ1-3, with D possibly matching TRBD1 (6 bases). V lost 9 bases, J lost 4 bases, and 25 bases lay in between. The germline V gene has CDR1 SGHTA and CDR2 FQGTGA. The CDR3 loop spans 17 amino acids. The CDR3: CARATKTRGAQGNTIYF. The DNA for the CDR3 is TGTGCCAGGGCGACCAAAACGAGGGGGGCGCAAGGAAACACCATATATTTT.

Here the CDR3 DNA reads TGTGCCAGCAGTTTGCTAGCGGGTAGGAACATCAATGAGCAGTTCTTC. Amino acid sequence: CASSLLAGRNINEQFF. The V gene is TRBV12-3 or TRBV12-4, the J gene TRBJ2-1, with 8 bases lining up with TRBD2. V gave up 3 bases and J gave up 6 bases; unmatched junction bases: 10. The CDR3 contains 16 residues.

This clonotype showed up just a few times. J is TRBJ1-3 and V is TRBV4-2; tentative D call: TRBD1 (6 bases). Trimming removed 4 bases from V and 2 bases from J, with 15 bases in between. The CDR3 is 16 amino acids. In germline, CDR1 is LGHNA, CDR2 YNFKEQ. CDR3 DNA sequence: TGTGCCAGCAGCCCCCGGGGGGGGCTTACTGGAAACACCATATATTTT. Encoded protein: CASSPRGGLTGNTIYF.

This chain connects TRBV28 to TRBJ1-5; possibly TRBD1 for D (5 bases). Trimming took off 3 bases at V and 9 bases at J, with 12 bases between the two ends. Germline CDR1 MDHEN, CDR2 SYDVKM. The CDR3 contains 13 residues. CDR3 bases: TGTGCCAGCAGTTTTGGGGGAAAGCGGCCCCAGCATTTT. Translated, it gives CASSFGGKRPQHF.

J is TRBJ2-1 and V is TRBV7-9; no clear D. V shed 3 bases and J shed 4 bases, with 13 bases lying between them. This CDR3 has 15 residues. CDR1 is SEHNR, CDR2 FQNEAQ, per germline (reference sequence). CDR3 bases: TGTGCCAGCAGCTTTGGTCGTAGCTATTACAATGAGCAGTTCTTC. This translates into CASSFGRSYYNEQFF. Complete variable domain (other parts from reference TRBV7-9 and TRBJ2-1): DTGVSQNPRHKITKRGQNVTFRCDPISEHNRLYWYRQTLGQGPEFLTYFQNEAQLEKSRLLSDRFSAERPKGSFSTLEIQRTEQGDSAMYLCASSFGRSYYNEQFFGPGTRLTVL.

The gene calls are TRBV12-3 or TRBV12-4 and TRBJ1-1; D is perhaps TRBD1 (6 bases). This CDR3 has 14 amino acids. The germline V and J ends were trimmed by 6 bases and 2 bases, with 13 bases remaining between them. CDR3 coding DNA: TGTGCCAGCAGACCCCGACAGGTTAACACTGAAGCTTTCTTT. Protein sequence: CASRPRQVNTEAFF.

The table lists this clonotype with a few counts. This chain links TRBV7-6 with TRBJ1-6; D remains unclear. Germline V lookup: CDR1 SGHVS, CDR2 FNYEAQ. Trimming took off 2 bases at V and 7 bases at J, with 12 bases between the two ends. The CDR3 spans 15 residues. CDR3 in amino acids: CASSLSETINSPLHF. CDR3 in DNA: TGTGCCAGCAGCTTAAGCGAGACAATCAATTCACCCCTCCACTTT.

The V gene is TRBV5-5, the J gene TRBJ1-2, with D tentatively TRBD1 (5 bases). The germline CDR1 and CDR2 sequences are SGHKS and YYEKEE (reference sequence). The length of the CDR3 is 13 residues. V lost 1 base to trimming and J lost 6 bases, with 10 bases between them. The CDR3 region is CASSLLQGNGYTF. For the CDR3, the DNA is TGTGCCAGCAGCTTGCTCCAGGGAAATGGCTACACCTTC.